This passage covers 25 T cell receptor beta chains from one sample sequenced in a study of T cell responses to AZD1222 COVID-19 vaccine. The protocol was immunoSEQ multiplex PCR, while the TCRdb copy is restricted to in-frame clones and leaves out a portion. The table includes some 170,000 clones, approximately 90% detected once. The material was peripheral blood, obtained 28 days after the second dose of the MenACWY control vaccine. Receptors originate from an adult who received the MenACWY meningococcal vaccine as a control.

This rearrangement joins TRBV5-1 to TRBJ2-1, with D tentatively TRBD1 (5 bases). V lost 6 bases to trimming and J lost 9 bases, with 19 bases between them. This CDR3 is built from 14 residues. CDR1 and CDR2 (germline): SGHRS, YFSETQ. CDR3 sequence reads: CASTGNFRGGEQFF. In nucleotides, the CDR3 is TGCGCCAGCACCGGCAACTTTAGGGGCGGTGAGCAGTTCTTC.

The chain employs TRBV16 and TRBJ2-1, with TRBD2 identical over 9 bases. Trimming removed 3 bases from V and 9 bases from J; junction bases left unmatched: 6. Per germline, CDR1 KGHSY and CDR2 FQNENV. The CDR3 has 14 amino acids. The CDR3 protein is CASSHGGRDGEQFF. CDR3 nucleotides: TGTGCCAGCAGCCATGGCGGGAGGGACGGTGAGCAGTTCTTC. Together with reference TRBV16 and TRBJ2-1, the CDR3 gives the full variable domain: GEEVAQTPKHLVRGEGQKAKLYCAPIKGHSYVFWYQQVLKNEFKFLISFQNENVFDETGMPKERFSAKCLPNSPCSLEIQATKLEDSAVYFCASSHGGRDGEQFFGPGTRLTVL.

This chain's CDR3 is CASLPTGAEQYF. In DNA form, the CDR3 reads TGTGCCAGTTTACCTACAGGGGCCGAGCAGTACTTC. This rearrangement joins TRBV2 to TRBJ2-7; 7 bases line up with TRBD1. V lost 9 bases and J lost 6; bases outside the gene matches: 8. Germline V gives CDR1 SNHLY, CDR2 FYNNEI. CDR3 size: 12 residues.

This clone was picked up one time. The rearrangement links TRBV5-3 to TRBJ1-2, with a possible D match to TRBD1 (5 bases). TRBV5-3 is classed as an ORF, of uncertain function. Trimming stripped 2 bases from V and 8 bases from J, with 10 bases between. This CDR3 is 12 amino acids long. DNA for the CDR3: TGTGCCAGAAGCTTCTACAGGCGCGGCTACACCTTC. It translates to CARSFYRRGYTF.

The V gene is TRBV5-4, the J gene TRBJ2-1, with TRBD2 matching over 10 bases. Trimming cost V 3 bases and J 4 bases; bases outside gene matches: 4. CDR1 SGHNT and CDR2 YYREEE come from the germline V gene (reference sequence). The CDR3 extends over 15 amino acids. The CDR3 DNA sequence: TGTGCCAGCAGCTCCCAGCGGGAGGGGTACAATGAGCAGTTCTTC. Protein product: CASSSQREGYNEQFF.

The chain employs TRBV5-8 and TRBJ2-3, with a tentative D call TRBD2 (6 bases). CDR3 length equals 14 residues. The germline V and J ends were trimmed by 3 bases and 6 bases, with 14 bases remaining between them. Per the germline V gene, CDR1 is SGHTS and CDR2 is YDEGEE. The chain's CDR3 is CASSSLTGVDTQYF. CDR3 nucleotides: TGTGCCAGCAGCTCCCTTACGGGGGTGGATACGCAGTATTTT.

The V call is TRBV4-3, the J call TRBJ1-1; D not certain. The CDR3 sequence is 14 residues long. Germline CDR1 LGHNA, CDR2 YSLEER. Deletions cut 1 base from V and 2 bases from J, with 8 bases between. This CDR3 is CASSQVVVNTEAFF. CDR3 DNA sequence: TGCGCCAGCAGCCAAGTGGTTGTAAACACTGAAGCTTTCTTT.

The sample holds one count of this clone. V usage is TRBV9 and J usage is TRBJ2-7, with D possibly matching TRBD2 (6 bases). The V gene lost 0 bases and the J gene lost 7 bases, with 17 bases spanning the gap. CDR3 size: 15 residues. Germline V gene data show CDR1 as SGDLS and CDR2 as YYNGEE. The CDR3 here is CASSVAPGVEWEQYF. CDR3 DNA: TGTGCCAGCAGCGTAGCACCGGGGGTTGAATGGGAGCAGTACTTC.

The gene calls are TRBV27 and TRBJ1-6; unclear D gene. This CDR3 comprises 16 residues. Trimming cost V 7 bases and J 0 bases, with 13 bases left between them. Germline CDR1 is MNHEY and CDR2 is SMNVEV (reference sequence). CDR3 residues: CASKFGLSSYNSPLHF. The DNA of the CDR3 is TGTGCCAGCAAATTCGGGTTGAGCTCCTATAATTCACCCCTCCACTTT.

This clone appeared once. The chain uses TRBV29-1 and TRBJ2-2; the D gene is possibly TRBD1 (6 bases). V shed 6 bases and J shed 6 bases, with 11 bases lying between them. The germline CDR1 and CDR2 sequences are SQVTM and ANQGSEA. CDR3 size: 12 residues. The CDR3 coding sequence is TGCAGCGTGGCACAGGGTTCCGGGGAGCTGTTTTTT. Amino acids: CSVAQGSGELFF.

This clone came up a few times. The rearrangement joins TRBV7-9 to TRBJ2-7; no definite D call. Per germline, CDR1 SEHNR and CDR2 FQNEAQ (reference sequence). The V and J ends lost 2 bases and 2 bases respectively, with 10 bases between them. The CDR3 is 14 amino acids. The CDR3 sequence is CASSLNWEPYEQYF. The CDR3 DNA sequence: TGTGCCAGCAGCTTAAATTGGGAACCCTACGAGCAGTACTTC.

This chain links TRBV30 with TRBJ1-6; D may be TRBD1 (6 bases). V dropped 5 bases and J dropped 5 bases, with 10 bases sitting between them. The length of the CDR3 is 13 residues. Germline CDR1 and CDR2: GTSNPN and SVGIG (reference sequence). The CDR3 DNA reads as TGTGCCTGGGAGAGGGGGAATAATTCACCCCTCCACTTT. It is translated as CAWERGNNSPLHF.

The chain recombines TRBV20-1 with TRBJ2-2; D is unresolved. V was pared by 3 bases and J by 2 bases, with 7 bases between. This CDR3 is built from 13 residues. Germline assignment: CDR1 DFQATT and CDR2 SNEGSKA (reference sequence). The CDR3 nucleotides read TGCAGTGCTAGTTCCGGAAACACCGGGGAGCTGTTTTTT. It translates to CSASSGNTGELFF.

The rearrangement links TRBV28 to TRBJ1-5; the D is unclear. CDR3 length equals 11 residues. V was pared by 8 bases and J by 1 base, with 3 bases between. Germline V gene lookup returns CDR1 MDHEN and CDR2 SYDVKM. In DNA form, the CDR3 reads TGTGCCAGCGAAAGCAATCAGCCCCAGCATTTT. Its protein product is CASESNQPQHF.

This clone has a count of ten or more. This chain connects TRBV25-1 to TRBJ1-1; D not resolved. The length of the CDR3 is 13 residues. The V gene's germline CDR1 is MGHDK and CDR2 SYGVNS. The V and J ends lost 4 bases and 1 base respectively, with 7 bases between them. The chain's CDR3 is CASSATENTEAFF. CDR3 sequence (DNA): TGTGCCAGCAGTGCCACAGAGAACACTGAAGCTTTCTTT. Together with reference TRBV25-1 and TRBJ1-1, the CDR3 gives the full variable domain: EADIYQTPRYLVIGTGKKITLECSQTMGHDKMYWYQQDPGMELHLIHYSYGVNSTEKGDLSSESTVSRIRTEHFPLTLESARPSHTSQYLCASSATENTEAFFGQGTRLTVV.

This clone showed up just once. This rearrangement joins TRBV25-1 to TRBJ1-2; D possibly corresponds to TRBD1 (5 bases). The germline gives CDR1 MGHDK, CDR2 SYGVNS. The CDR3 consists of 14 residues. V was clipped by 2 bases and J by 5 bases, with 12 bases between them. As DNA, the CDR3 is TGTGCCAGCAGTGAACGGACGGGGCTTTATGGCTACACCTTC. It encodes CASSERTGLYGYTF.

V and J are TRBV7-2 and TRBJ2-2; D may be TRBD2 (5 bases). V lost 1 base and J lost 5, with 8 bases in between. Per the germline V gene, CDR1 is SGHTA and CDR2 is FQGNSA. The CDR3 runs to 14 residues. The DNA of the CDR3 is TGTGCCAGCAGCTTAGGGCTAGCTACCGGGGAGCTGTTTTTT. Amino acids: CASSLGLATGELFF.

This chain uses TRBV5-1 with TRBJ1-1; D gene ambiguous. CDR1 SGHRS and CDR2 YFSETQ come from the germline V gene. The germline V and J ends were trimmed by 6 bases and 3 bases, with 12 bases remaining between them. The CDR3 sequence is 13 residues long. The CDR3 region has the DNA TGCGCCAGCATGGTCGACGGATACACTGAAGCTTTCTTT. Encoded protein: CASMVDGYTEAFF.

The CDR3 coding sequence is TGCAGCCCCGTGCGGAACAATGAGCAGTTCTTC. It translates to CSPVRNNEQFF. V and J are TRBV20-1 and TRBJ2-1; D unresolved. CDR3 length equals 11 residues. From germline, CDR1 is DFQATT and CDR2 SNEGSKA (reference sequence).

The rearrangement uses TRBV4-3 and TRBJ2-1, with TRBD2 matching 8 bases. CDR1 is LGHNA, CDR2 YSLEER, per germline. Germline trimming cut 6 bases from V and 5 bases from J; bases unmatched to any gene: 15. This CDR3 has 17 residues. The CDR3 DNA is TGCGCCAGCAGTCCGAGAGGGTGGCGGGAGGCCCACAATGAGCAGTTCTTC. Its translation: CASSPRGWREAHNEQFF.

The V gene is TRBV4-1, the J gene TRBJ1-4; no clear D gene. From germline, CDR1 is MGHRA and CDR2 YSYEKL. V lost 5 bases and J 0 bases, leaving 13 bases between the germline ends. The length of the CDR3 is 16 residues. CDR3 bases: TGCGCCAGCAGCAAGCAGAGTACTGCAACTAATGAAAAACTGTTTTTT. It yields the protein CASSKQSTATNEKLFF.

This clone has only one observation. V gene TRBV6-5 combines with J gene TRBJ2-7, with 10 bases fitting TRBD1. CDR1 MNHEY and CDR2 SVGAGI come from the germline V gene. This CDR3 spans 14 amino acids. The V segment lost 4 bases and the J segment 2 bases; nucleotides outside the gene matches: 2. The CDR3: CASSWDRGPYEQYF. The CDR3 bases are TGTGCCAGCAGTTGGGACAGGGGTCCCTACGAGCAGTACTTC.

The rearrangement links TRBV9 to TRBJ2-7, with D perhaps matching TRBD2 (5 bases). The CDR3 is made up of 14 amino acids. V lost 3 bases and J 4 bases, leaving 14 bases between the germline ends. Germline V lookup: CDR1 SGDLS, CDR2 YYNGEE. CDR3 protein: CASSAGGGFYEQYF. Written as DNA, the CDR3 is TGTGCCAGCAGCGCAGGAGGAGGATTTTACGAGCAGTACTTC.

The chain has TRBV3-1 (or the pseudogene TRBV3-2) and TRBJ2-1, with TRBD2 matching 10 bases. V gave up 1 base and J gave up 7 bases; unmatched junction bases: 7. The CDR3 is 16 residues long. Germline CDR1 reads LGHDT; CDR2 reads YNNKEL (reference sequence). CDR3: CASSQVLAGGGNEQFF. The DNA for the CDR3 is TGTGCCAGCAGCCAAGTATTAGCGGGAGGTGGGAATGAGCAGTTCTTC.

The chain has TRBV29-1 and TRBJ2-7; a weak D match, TRBD2 (5 bases). Trimming cost V 0 bases and J 3 bases, with 15 bases left between them. This CDR3 contains 15 residues. The germline CDR1 and CDR2 sequences are SQVTM and ANQGSEA. CDR3 bases: TGCAGCGTTGAAGATCTTCGCGGAGGCCGCTACGAGCAGTACTTC. Residues: CSVEDLRGGRYEQYF.